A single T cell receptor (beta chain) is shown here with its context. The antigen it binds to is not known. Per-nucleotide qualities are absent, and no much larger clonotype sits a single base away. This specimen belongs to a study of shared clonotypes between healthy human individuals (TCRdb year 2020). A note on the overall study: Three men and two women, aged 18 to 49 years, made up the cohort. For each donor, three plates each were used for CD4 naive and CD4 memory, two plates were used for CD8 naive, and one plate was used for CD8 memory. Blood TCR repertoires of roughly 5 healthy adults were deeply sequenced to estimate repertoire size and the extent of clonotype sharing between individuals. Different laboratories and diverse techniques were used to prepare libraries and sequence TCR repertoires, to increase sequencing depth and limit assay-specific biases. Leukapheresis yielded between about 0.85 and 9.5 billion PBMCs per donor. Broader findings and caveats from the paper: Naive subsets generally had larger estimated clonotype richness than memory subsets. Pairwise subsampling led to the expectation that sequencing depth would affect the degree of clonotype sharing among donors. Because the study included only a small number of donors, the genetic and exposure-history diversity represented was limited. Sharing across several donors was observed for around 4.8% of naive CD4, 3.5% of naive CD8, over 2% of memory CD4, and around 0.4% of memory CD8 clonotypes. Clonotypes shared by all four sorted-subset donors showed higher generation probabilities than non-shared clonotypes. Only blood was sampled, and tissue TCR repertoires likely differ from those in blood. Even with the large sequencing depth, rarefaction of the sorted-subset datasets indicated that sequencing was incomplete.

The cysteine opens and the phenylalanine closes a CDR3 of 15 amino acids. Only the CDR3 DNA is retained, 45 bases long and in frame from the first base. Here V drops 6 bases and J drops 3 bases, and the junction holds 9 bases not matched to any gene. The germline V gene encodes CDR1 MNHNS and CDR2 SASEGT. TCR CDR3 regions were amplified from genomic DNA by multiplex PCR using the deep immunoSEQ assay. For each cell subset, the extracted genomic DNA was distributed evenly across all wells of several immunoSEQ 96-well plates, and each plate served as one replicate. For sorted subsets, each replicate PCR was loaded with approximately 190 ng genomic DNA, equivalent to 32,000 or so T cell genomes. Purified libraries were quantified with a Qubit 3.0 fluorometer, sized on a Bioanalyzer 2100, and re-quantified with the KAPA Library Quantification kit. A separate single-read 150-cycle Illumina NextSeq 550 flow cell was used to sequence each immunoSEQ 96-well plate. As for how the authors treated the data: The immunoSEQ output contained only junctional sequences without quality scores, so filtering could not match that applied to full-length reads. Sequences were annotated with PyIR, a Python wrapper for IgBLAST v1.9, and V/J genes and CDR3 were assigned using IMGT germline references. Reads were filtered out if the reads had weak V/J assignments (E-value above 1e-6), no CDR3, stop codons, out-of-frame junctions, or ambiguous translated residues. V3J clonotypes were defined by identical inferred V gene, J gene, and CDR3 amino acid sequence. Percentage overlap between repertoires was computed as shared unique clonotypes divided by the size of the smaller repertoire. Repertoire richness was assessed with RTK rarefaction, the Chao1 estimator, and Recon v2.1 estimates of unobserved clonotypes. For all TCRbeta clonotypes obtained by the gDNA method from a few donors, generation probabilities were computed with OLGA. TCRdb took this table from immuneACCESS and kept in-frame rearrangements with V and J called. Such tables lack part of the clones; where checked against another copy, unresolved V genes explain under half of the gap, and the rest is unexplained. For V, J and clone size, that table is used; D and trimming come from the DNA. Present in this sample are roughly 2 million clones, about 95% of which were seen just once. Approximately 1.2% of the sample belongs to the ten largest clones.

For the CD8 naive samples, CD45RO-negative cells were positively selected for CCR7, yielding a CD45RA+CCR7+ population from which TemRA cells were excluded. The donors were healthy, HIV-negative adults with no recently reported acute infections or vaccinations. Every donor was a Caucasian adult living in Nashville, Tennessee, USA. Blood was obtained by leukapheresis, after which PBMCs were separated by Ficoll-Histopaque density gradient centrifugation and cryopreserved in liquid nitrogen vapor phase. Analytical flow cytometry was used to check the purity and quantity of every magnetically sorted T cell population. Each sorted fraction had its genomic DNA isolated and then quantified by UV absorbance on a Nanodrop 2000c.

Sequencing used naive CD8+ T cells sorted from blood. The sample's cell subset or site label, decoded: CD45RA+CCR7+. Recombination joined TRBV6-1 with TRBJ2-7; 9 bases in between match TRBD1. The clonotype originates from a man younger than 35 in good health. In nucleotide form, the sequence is TGTGCCAGCAGCGAGACCGGGACAGGGAACTACGAGCAGTACTTC. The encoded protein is CASSETGTGNYEQYF.